This T cell receptor (beta chain) derives from a study of cytomegalovirus exposure and HLA in healthy donors. Germline CDR1 is LNHDA and CDR2 is SQIVND (reference sequence). This CDR3 comprises 17 residues. V lost 3 bases and J 1 base, leaving 16 bases between the germline ends. The primer mix had 60 Vbeta and 13 Jbeta primers. Here immunoSEQ multiplex PCR was the method, and the copy in TCRdb shows in-frame clones only, minus some. This table holds approximately 110,000 clones, 82% found once. V usage is TRBV19 and J usage is TRBJ1-5; D possibly corresponds to TRBD1 (5 bases). Sequencing used PBMCs. This TCR derives from a woman aged 18-29 years in good health and CMV-seronegative. The CDR3 reads CASSIGGIAGSNQPQHF. The CDR3 nucleotides read TGTGCCAGTAGTATTGGGGGGATCGCAGGGAGCAATCAGCCCCAGCATTTT.